Following are 9 T cell receptor beta chains from one sample sequenced in a study of Ad26.COV2.S vaccination and SARS-CoV-2 variants. Clones were read by immunoSEQ multiplex PCR, and TCRdb kept only the in-frame ones, dropping some. This table holds about 350,000 clones, approximately 90% found once. Indicated treatment: 15 to 20 received Ad26.COV2.S at low or high dose, single or two shots; a few received placebo; per-sample allocation not given. Samples analyzed were those drawn on day 63 after the first vaccine or placebo injection. Material: peripheral blood, obtained in a trial of Ad26.COV2.S vaccine versus placebo. These receptors were taken from a person aged 18-60 years who received the Ad26.COV2.S COVID-19 vaccine or a placebo.

This chain joins TRBV4-1 and TRBJ2-7; TRBD1 matches 7 bases. From germline, CDR1 is MGHRA and CDR2 YSYEKL. The CDR3 contains 15 residues. J lost 4 bases, V lost 0 bases, and 6 bases had no gene match. The CDR3, as DNA: TGCGCCAGCAGCCAAGATGGGGGCAGGGGGTACGAGCAGTACTTC. Its translation: CASSQDGGRGYEQYF.

J is TRBJ2-3 and V is TRBV9; no reliable D call. The length of the CDR3 is 16 residues. Trimming shortened V by 3 bases and J by 5 bases, and 19 bases separated the two germline ends. Looked up from germline, CDR1 is SGDLS and CDR2 is YYNGEE. CDR3 DNA: TGTGCCAGCAGCGGCTTAGGAGAATTTGGGGTAGATACGCAGTATTTT. Translated: CASSGLGEFGVDTQYF.

J is TRBJ2-5 and V is TRBV30; maybe TRBD2 (6 bases). Germline V gene lookup returns CDR1 GTSNPN and CDR2 SVGIG (reference sequence). This CDR3 comprises 13 residues. The V end lost 8 bases, the J end lost 0 bases, and 13 bases lay between the germline ends. The chain's CDR3 is CARTRDYQETQYF. CDR3 nucleotides: TGTGCCAGAACCCGGGACTACCAAGAGACCCAGTACTTC.

The CDR3 DNA reads as TGTGCCAGCTCACCCTTGGCGGTAACAAGAGAGACCCAGTACTTC. Its protein is CASSPLAVTRETQYF. The chain carries TRBV18 and TRBJ2-5; no reliable D call. In germline, CDR1 is KGHSH, CDR2 LQKENI. V was clipped by 3 bases and J by 4 bases, with 15 bases between them. This CDR3 region has 15 residues.

The chain has TRBV7-2 and TRBJ1-1; no firm D call. The V end lost 4 bases, the J end lost 0 bases, and 6 bases lay between the germline ends. CDR3 length: 13 residues. Germline assignment: CDR1 SGHTA and CDR2 FQGNSA. DNA for the CDR3: TGTGCCAGCAGCTCCAGGCTGAACACTGAAGCTTTCTTT. Its translation: CASSSRLNTEAFF.

The chain joins TRBV9 to TRBJ2-7; possibly TRBD2 for D (5 bases). The germline V and J ends were trimmed by 5 bases and 5 bases, with 20 bases remaining between them. Looked up from germline, CDR1 is SGDLS and CDR2 is YYNGEE. CDR3 length equals 15 residues. In nucleotides, the CDR3 is TGTGCCAGCAGTGCAAGAAGCGGTGGCTTGAACGAGCAGTACTTC. Translating gives CASSARSGGLNEQYF.

The chain carries TRBV7-3 and TRBJ2-2; TRBD2 aligns across 14 bases. Per the germline V gene, CDR1 is SGHTA and CDR2 is FQGTGA. The CDR3 extends over 18 amino acids. The ends lost 5 bases at V and 3 bases at J; junction bases unmatched: 8. The CDR3 reads CASSPGTSGSIYTGELFF. The CDR3 bases are TGTGCCAGCAGCCCTGGGACTAGCGGGAGTATATACACCGGGGAGCTGTTTTTT.

This sequence joins TRBV27 and TRBJ2-5; the match to TRBD1 covers 7 bases. Germline CDR1 MNHEY, CDR2 SMNVEV (reference sequence). CDR3 size: 16 residues. The V and J ends lost 5 bases and 2 bases, in that order; junction bases with no gene match: 11. Written as DNA, the CDR3 is TGTGCCAGCAGTCCCCCGGGACAGATACTTCAAGAGACCCAGTACTTC. Protein sequence: CASSPPGQILQETQYF.

V is TRBV5-1 and J is TRBJ2-5, with D tentatively TRBD1 (5 bases). The V end was cut by 3 bases, the J end by 2 bases, with 11 bases between. Germline CDR1 is SGHRS and CDR2 is YFSETQ. The CDR3 contains 14 residues. DNA for the CDR3: TGCGCCAGCAGCTCCGGACACGATCAAGAGACCCAGTACTTC. It codes for CASSSGHDQETQYF.